Below, 18 T cell receptor beta chains from the same sample are listed, as sequenced in a study of CD8 T cells in Susac syndrome. A quantity of about 0.45 to 1 ug RNA underwent reverse transcription using random hexamers. TCRdb recomputed calls from the immunoSEQ multiplex PCR reads with MiXCR, one row per CDR3 protein. The sample lists 150,000 to 200,000 distinct CDR3 sequences; 85% to 95% were seen once. The specimen was CD8+ T cells from PBMCs. All receptors come from a human donor with multiple sclerosis.

J is TRBJ2-7 and V is TRBV7-9; D gene unclear. Trimming took off 7 bases at V and 5 bases at J, with 9 bases between the two ends. The germline gives CDR1 SEHNR, CDR2 FQNEAQ (reference sequence). The CDR3 extends over 11 amino acids. CDR3 DNA: TGTGCCAGCACCACCACTGACGAGCAGTACTTC. Translating gives CASTTTDEQYF.

The chain employs TRBV12-5 and TRBJ2-1; TRBD1 matches at 8 bases. The CDR3 contains 14 residues. The V gene's germline CDR1 is LGHNT and CDR2 FRNRAP. V gave up 6 bases and J gave up 5 bases; unmatched junction bases: 6. The CDR3 DNA sequence: TGTGCTAGTGGACGGACAGGGATGGACAATGAGCAGTTCTTC. It translates to CASGRTGMDNEQFF.

The gene calls are TRBV7-9 and TRBJ1-2, with D uncertain. Germline CDR1 is SEHNR and CDR2 is FQNEAQ (reference sequence). CDR3 length equals 13 residues. The V and J ends lost 2 bases and 2 bases respectively, with 6 bases between them. Here the CDR3 DNA reads TGTGCCAGCAGCTTACGTTACAACTATGGCTACACCTTC. It specifies CASSLRYNYGYTF.

The V and J genes are TRBV28 and TRBJ2-5, with D possibly called TRBD1 or TRBD2 (5 bases each). The V end lost 8 bases, the J end lost 0 bases, and 13 bases lay between the germline ends. CDR3 length: 14 residues. CDR1 is MDHEN and CDR2 is SYDVKM in the germline V gene. The CDR3 DNA sequence: TGTGCCAGCGGCCGTCTGGGGGACCAAGAGACCCAGTACTTC. Residues: CASGRLGDQETQYF.

The V and J genes are TRBV12-3 or TRBV12-4 and TRBJ2-7; D gene ambiguous. This CDR3 is 14 amino acids long. V lost 3 bases and J 11 bases, leaving 20 bases between the germline ends. The DNA of the CDR3 is TGTGCCAGCAGTTTTGGTCCCTCGACCGATGTGGAGTACTTC. It translates to CASSFGPSTDVEYF.

This clonotype was observed a handful of times. The CDR3 spells CSALSSGREYEQYF. The CDR3, as DNA: TGCAGTGCCCTTTCTAGCGGGAGGGAGTACGAGCAGTACTTC. The chain joins TRBV20-1 to TRBJ2-7; the match to TRBD2 covers 12 bases. The germline V gene encodes CDR1 DFQATT and CDR2 SNEGSKA (reference sequence). The J segment lost 4 bases and the V segment lost 6 bases, leaving 7 bases of the junction unmatched. CDR3 size: 14 residues.

The CDR3 region has the DNA TGTGCCAGCAGCCCCGGATCCGGCGGTGAGCAGTTCTTC. Protein sequence: CASSPGSGGEQFF. The J gene is TRBJ2-1, the V gene TRBV14; no clear D. The CDR3 is 13 amino acids. V was cut by 4 bases and J by 9 bases, with 13 bases left in between. Germline V CDR1 and CDR2: SGHDN, FVKESK.

The CDR3 region has the DNA TGTGCCAGCAGCTTAGCGCTGGGGGAAGGATCCGACGAGCAGTACTTC. Its protein is CASSLALGEGSDEQYF. The chain combines TRBV11-1 with TRBJ2-7; D possibly uses TRBD1 or TRBD2 (5 bases each). The CDR3 is 16 residues long. Germline V gene sequence: CDR1 SGHAT, CDR2 FQDESV (reference sequence). The V end was cut by 0 bases, the J end by 5 bases, with 17 bases between.

V and J are TRBV29-1 and TRBJ1-3; 8 bases are a match to TRBD1. This CDR3 has 12 residues. Germline CDR1 SQVTM, CDR2 ANQGSEA. DNA for the CDR3: TGCGGAGGACAGGGAACGGGAAACACCATATATTTT. Its translation is CGGQGTGNTIYF.

This CDR3 is CASRPARVGNQPQHF. The CDR3, as DNA: TGTGCCAGCAGGCCCGCCAGGGTGGGCAATCAGCCCCAGCATTTT. This rearrangement joins TRBV6-5 to TRBJ1-5; D is perhaps TRBD1 (5 bases). The CDR3 has 15 amino acids. V lost 6 bases to trimming and J lost 2 bases, with 14 bases between them. Germline V gene data show CDR1 as MNHEY and CDR2 as SVGAGI.

The V call is TRBV29-1, the J call TRBJ1-3, with D unresolved. CDR3 length: 12 residues. Germline CDR1 and CDR2: SQVTM and ANQGSEA. V lost 2 bases and J 7 bases, leaving 9 bases between the germline ends. CDR3 nucleotide sequence: TGCAGCGTTGAAAGCCGGGGTAACACCATATATTTT. Translating gives CSVESRGNTIYF.

V usage is TRBV29-1 and J usage is TRBJ2-3; D perhaps matches TRBD1 (5 bases). The CDR3 spans 11 residues. Germline CDR1 and CDR2: SQVTM and ANQGSEA. V gave up 5 bases and J gave up 5 bases, with 8 bases separating them. This CDR3 is CSVPQGDTQYF. For the CDR3, the DNA is TGCAGCGTTCCCCAGGGAGATACGCAGTATTTT.

This rearrangement joins TRBV7-9 to TRBJ1-1; no firm D call. Germline CDR1 reads SEHNR; CDR2 reads FQNEAQ (reference sequence). The CDR3 totals 11 residues. V was trimmed by 10 bases and J by 4 bases, leaving 10 bases between them. The CDR3 DNA is TGTGCCACCCACCCACTCACTGAAGCTTTCTTT. Protein sequence: CATHPLTEAFF.

The chain couples TRBV27 to TRBJ2-2, with D maybe TRBD2 (5 bases). V was pared by 7 bases and J by 5 bases, with 8 bases between. The CDR3 length is 12 residues. CDR1 MNHEY and CDR2 SMNVEV come from the germline V gene (reference sequence). The CDR3 coding sequence is TGTGCCAGCACGGCGGGTACCGGGGAGCTGTTTTTT. It codes for CASTAGTGELFF.

The rearrangement uses TRBV4-1 and TRBJ2-1, with D possibly being TRBD2 (5 bases). Deletions cut 2 bases from V and 5 bases from J, with 13 bases between. Germline CDR1 is MGHRA and CDR2 is YSYEKL. The CDR3 is 15 amino acids. The CDR3 reads CASSQPTGLDNEQFF. For the CDR3, the DNA is TGCGCCAGCAGCCAACCAACCGGACTCGACAATGAGCAGTTCTTC.

This chain joins TRBV4-1 and TRBJ1-1; maybe TRBD1 (6 bases). The length of the CDR3 is 18 residues. Germline lookup yields CDR1 MGHRA and CDR2 YSYEKL. V was trimmed by 0 bases and J by 1 base, leaving 18 bases between them. The CDR3 reads CASSQDRVTGLWNTEAFF. CDR3 DNA: TGCGCCAGCAGCCAAGACAGGGTGACAGGTCTTTGGAACACTGAAGCTTTCTTT.

This clonotype appeared once. Mismatch with germline at one junction end may stem from a read error. CDR3 loop: CASSQTGLPRF. In DNA, the CDR3 is TGTGCCAGCAGCCAAACCGGACTGCCACGTTTC. This chain uses TRBV7-9 with TRBJ2-7; possible D gene TRBD2, 5 bases. CDR1 and CDR2 from the germline V gene are SEHNR and FQNEAQ (reference sequence). CDR3 size: 11 residues.

This chain uses TRBV4-1 with TRBJ2-3, with D perhaps matching TRBD1 (5 bases). CDR1 MGHRA and CDR2 YSYEKL come from the germline V gene. V shed 4 bases and J shed 4 bases, with 18 bases lying between them. The CDR3 contains 16 residues. The CDR3 nucleotides read TGCGCCAGCAGCCTACAGGACCCTACCGCCCCAGATACGCAGTATTTT. It codes for CASSLQDPTAPDTQYF.